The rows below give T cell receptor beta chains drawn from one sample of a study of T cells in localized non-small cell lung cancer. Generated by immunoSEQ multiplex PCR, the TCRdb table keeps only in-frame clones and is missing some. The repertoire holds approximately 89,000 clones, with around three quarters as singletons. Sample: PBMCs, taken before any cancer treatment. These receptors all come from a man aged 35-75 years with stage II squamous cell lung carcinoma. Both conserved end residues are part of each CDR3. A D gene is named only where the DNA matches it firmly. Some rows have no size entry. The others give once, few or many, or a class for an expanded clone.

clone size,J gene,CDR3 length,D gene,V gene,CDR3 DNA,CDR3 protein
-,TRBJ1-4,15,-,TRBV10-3,TGTGCCATCGGTCAAGACAGTGCAACTAATGAAAAACTGTTTTTT,CAIGQDSATNEKLFF
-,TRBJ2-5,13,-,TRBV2,TGTGCCAGCAGTGAGGGCCCGAGGGAGACCCAGTACTTC,CASSEGPRETQYF
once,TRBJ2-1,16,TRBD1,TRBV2,TGTGCCAGCAGGGGGGGGACAGGGAGCTCCTACAATGAGCAGTTCTTC,CASRGGTGSSYNEQFF
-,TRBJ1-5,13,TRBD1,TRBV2,TGTGCCACGGGACAGGGGACCGCTCAGCCCCAGCATTTT,CATGQGTAQPQHF
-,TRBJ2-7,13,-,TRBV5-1,TGCGCCAGCAGGGGGAGGGGGGGCCACGAGCAGTACTTC,CASRGRGGHEQYF
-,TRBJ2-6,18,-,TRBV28,TGTGCCAGCAGCCCCGGGGCGGCAACTACCTCTGGGGCCAACGTCCTGACTTTC,CASSPGAATTSGANVLTF
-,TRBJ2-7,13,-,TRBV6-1,TGTGCCAGCAGTGAAGGGCAGCTCTACGAGCAGTACTTC,CASSEGQLYEQYF
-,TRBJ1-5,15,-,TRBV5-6,TGTGCCAGCAGTAGTCTTACCAGGGCCGATCAGCCCCAGCATTTT,CASSSLTRADQPQHF
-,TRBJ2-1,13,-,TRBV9,TGTGCCAGCAGCGGCTTGGGTGCTGGTGAGCAGTTCTTC,CASSGLGAGEQFF
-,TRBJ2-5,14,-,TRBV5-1,TGCGCCAGCAGCTCACAGGGCCTCGGAGAGACCCAGTACTTC,CASSSQGLGETQYF
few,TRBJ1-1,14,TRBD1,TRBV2,TGTGCCAGCAGAACGACAGGGACGGGCACTGAAGCTTTCTTT,CASRTTGTGTEAFF
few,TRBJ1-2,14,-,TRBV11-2,TGTGCCAGCAGCTTAGGGTACTCTAACTATGGCTACACCTTC,CASSLGYSNYGYTF
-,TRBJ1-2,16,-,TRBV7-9,TGTGCCAGCAGCTCCCCGGGGCTGGGGCGTAACTATGGCTACACCTTC,CASSSPGLGRNYGYTF
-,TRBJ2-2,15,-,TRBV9,TGTGCCAGCAGCCTTCGGACAGACCCTATCGGGGAGCTGTTTTTT,CASSLRTDPIGELFF
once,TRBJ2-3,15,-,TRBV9,TGTGCCAGCACCTTTGGAGGGCTAGCTGGAGATACGCAGTATTTT,CASTFGGLAGDTQYF
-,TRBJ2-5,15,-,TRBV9,TGTGCCAGCAGCGTAGAAGGGCCCGGGCGGGAGACCCAGTACTTC,CASSVEGPGRETQYF
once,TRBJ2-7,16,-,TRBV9,TGTGCCAGCAGCGTAGATGGGACCTACGCCTCCTACGAGCAGTACTTC,CASSVDGTYASYEQYF
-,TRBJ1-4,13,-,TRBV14,TGTGCCAGCTCAGGACGTGAAGAAGAAAAACTGTTTTTT,CASSGREEEKLFF
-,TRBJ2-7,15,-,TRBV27,TGTGCCAGCAGTCTGACGGGCGCGGCGGCCTACGAGCAGTACTTC,CASSLTGAAAYEQYF
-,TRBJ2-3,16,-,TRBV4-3,TGCGCCAGCAGCCAAGAGCTTACAGAAAGTAGGGGTACGCAGTATTTT,CASSQELTESRGTQYF
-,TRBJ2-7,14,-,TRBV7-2,TGTGCCAGCAGCTTAGCGGGGCCGAAATACGAGCAGTACTTC,CASSLAGPKYEQYF
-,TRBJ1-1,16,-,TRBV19,TGTGCCAGTAGTATAGACCTCCCAGCCATGAACACTGAAGCTTTCTTT,CASSIDLPAMNTEAFF
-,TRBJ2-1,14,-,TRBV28,TGTGCCAGCAGTTTTCGGGCCAACTACAATGAGCAGTTCTTC,CASSFRANYNEQFF
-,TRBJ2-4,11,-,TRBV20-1,TGCAGTGCCCCGAGGGGAAACATTCAGTACTTC,CSAPRGNIQYF
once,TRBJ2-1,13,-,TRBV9,TGTGCCAGCAGCGTAACCTTGGACAGTAACCAGTTCTTC,CASSVTLDSNQFF
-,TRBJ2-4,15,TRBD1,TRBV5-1,TGCGCCAGCAGCTTGGTCGGCAGGGGGCCGGACATTCAGTACTTC,CASSLVGRGPDIQYF
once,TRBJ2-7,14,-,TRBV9,TGTGCCAGCTCGAAGTTCCAGGGATCCTACGAGCAGTACTTC,CASSKFQGSYEQYF
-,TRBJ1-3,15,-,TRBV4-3,TGCGCCAGCAGCCAAGAAGCGGCGTCGGGAAACACCATATATTTT,CASSQEAASGNTIYF
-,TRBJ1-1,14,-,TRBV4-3,TGCGCCAGCAGCCGAGCGATAACGAACACTGAAGCTTTCTTT,CASSRAITNTEAFF
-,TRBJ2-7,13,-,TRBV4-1,TGCGCCAGCAGCCAAGAGCAGTTCTACGAGCAGTACTTC,CASSQEQFYEQYF
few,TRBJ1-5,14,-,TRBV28,TGTGCCGCCAGCAGTAACTTGCCCAATCAGCCCCAGCATTTT,CAASSNLPNQPQHF